This entry lists 32 T cell receptor beta chains sequenced from one sample in a study of TIL therapy for anti-PD-1-resistant metastatic lung cancer. Sequencing used immunoSEQ v3. TCRdb's table, derived via immunoSEQ multiplex PCR, lists solely in-frame clones and lacks some. The table has approximately 20,000 clones, 78% seen once. Stated time point: pre-treatment sample, taken before nivolumab and TIL therapy. The sequenced sample was blood, obtained at baseline. The receptor set was obtained from a person between 25 and 80 years old with non-small cell lung cancer.

The chain uses TRBV29-1 and TRBJ2-5; D uncertain. CDR1 and CDR2 (germline): SQVTM, ANQGSEA. This CDR3 spans 13 amino acids. V shed 7 bases and J shed 5 bases, with 17 bases lying between them. CDR3 DNA sequence: TGCAGCGCCGACGGGCCACACGGGGAGACCCAGTACTTC. Its protein is CSADGPHGETQYF.

The chain combines TRBV13 with TRBJ1-6, with D tentatively TRBD1 (5 bases). The CDR3 loop spans 13 amino acids. Trimming removed 4 bases from V and 10 bases from J, with 11 bases in between. Germline V gene data show CDR1 as PRHDT and CDR2 as FYEKMQ (reference sequence). The CDR3: CASSSNGGSPLHF. The CDR3 DNA sequence: TGTGCCAGCAGCTCCAACGGGGGATCACCCCTCCACTTT.

The V call is TRBV7-9, the J call TRBJ2-1; TRBD2 matches 12 bases. Germline V gives CDR1 SEHNR, CDR2 FQNEAQ (reference sequence). The CDR3 contains 19 residues. V lost 5 bases and J lost 5; bases outside the gene matches: 16. Written as DNA, the CDR3 is TGTGCCAGCAGCCAACTCCCCTCGACTAGCGGGGGTGGCGACAATGAGCAGTTCTTC. This translates into CASSQLPSTSGGGDNEQFF.

This CDR3 reads CASSQDVIAGELSYNEQFF. The CDR3 bases are TGCGCCAGCAGCCAAGATGTGATAGCGGGAGAGCTCTCCTACAATGAGCAGTTCTTC. The chain links TRBV4-3 to TRBJ2-1, with TRBD2 identical over 9 bases. Trimming cost V 0 bases and J 0 bases; bases outside gene matches: 9. The CDR3 totals 19 residues. The germline CDR1 and CDR2 sequences are LGHNA and YSLEER.

The V gene is TRBV5-1, the J gene TRBJ1-2, with D perhaps matching TRBD1 (5 bases). Germline lookup yields CDR1 SGHRS and CDR2 YFSETQ. With 4 bases removed from V and 1 base from J, the gap between germline ends came to 17 bases. The CDR3 contains 16 residues. The DNA of the CDR3 is TGCGCCAGCAGCACCGATCCGGGACGGTTTAACTATGGCTACACCTTC. Translation gives CASSTDPGRFNYGYTF.

The gene calls are TRBV5-1 and TRBJ2-7; tentatively, D is TRBD2 (7 bases). The V end lost 4 bases, the J end lost 7 bases, and 21 bases lay between the germline ends. CDR1 SGHRS and CDR2 YFSETQ come from the germline V gene. The CDR3 loop spans 15 amino acids. CDR3 DNA sequence: TGCGCCAGCAGCCCGGAGGGGGGGGCTCTCGGAGAGCAGTACTTC. Residues: CASSPEGGALGEQYF.

The chain recombines TRBV7-7 with TRBJ2-2; 10 nucleotides match TRBD1. The V gene end was trimmed by 5 bases and the J gene end by 4 bases; junction bases not matched to a gene: 4. The germline V gene encodes CDR1 SSHAT and CDR2 FNYEAQ (reference sequence). This CDR3 comprises 15 residues. The CDR3 loop is CASSRTGGGTGELFF. CDR3 coding DNA: TGTGCCAGCAGCCGGACAGGGGGGGGCACCGGGGAGCTGTTTTTT.

The sample holds one count of this clone. The chain recombines TRBV28 with TRBJ2-7; D possibly uses TRBD1 or TRBD2 (5 bases each). There are 12 residues in the CDR3. Germline V CDR1 and CDR2: MDHEN, SYDVKM. The chain's CDR3 is CAGSGPRGEQYF. CDR3 DNA: TGTGCGGGCTCGGGACCCCGCGGCGAGCAGTACTTC.

This clone appeared a single time. The rearrangement joins TRBV9 to TRBJ2-5; no reliable D call. CDR3 length: 14 amino acids. The germline V gene has CDR1 SGDLS and CDR2 YYNGEE. V gave up 0 bases and J gave up 1 base, with 7 bases separating them. The CDR3 DNA reads as TGTGCCAGCAGCGTAGGTGGCAGCCAAGAGACCCAGTACTTC. The encoded protein is CASSVGGSQETQYF.

V is TRBV19 and J is TRBJ2-5, with TRBD1 matching 10 bases. The CDR3 totals 12 residues. Germline lookup yields CDR1 LNHDA and CDR2 SQIVND (reference sequence). The V and J ends lost 6 bases and 10 bases, in that order; junction bases with no gene match: 5. Here the CDR3 DNA reads TGTGCCAGTAGAAAAGGGACAGGGGACCAGTACTTC. Residues: CASRKGTGDQYF.

The rearrangement links TRBV11-3 to TRBJ2-7, with D unclear. V gave up 5 bases and J gave up 3 bases, with 2 bases separating them. CDR3 size: 10 residues. Germline values: CDR1 SGHNT, CDR2 YENEEA. CDR3 residues: CASSDYEQYF. As DNA, the CDR3 is TGTGCCAGCAGCGACTACGAGCAGTACTTC.

The chain recombines TRBV5-1 with TRBJ2-2; TRBD2 agrees at 12 bases. Germline values: CDR1 SGHRS, CDR2 YFSETQ. CDR3 size: 16 residues. The V segment lost 3 bases and the J segment 4 bases; nucleotides outside the gene matches: 4. This CDR3 is CASSSTSGRVTGELFF. For the CDR3, the DNA is TGCGCCAGCAGCTCGACTAGCGGGAGAGTCACCGGGGAGCTGTTTTTT.

This clone was found a few times. The V gene is TRBV5-1, the J gene TRBJ1-6; TRBD1 might be the D (5 bases). The germline V gene encodes CDR1 SGHRS and CDR2 YFSETQ. V was pared by 1 base and J by 6 bases, with 14 bases between. CDR3 length: 16 amino acids. The CDR3 coding sequence is TGCGCCAGCAGCTTGACTCCCCGGAGGGGTAATTCACCCCTCCACTTT. It codes for CASSLTPRRGNSPLHF.

The table lists this clone with a count of one. The J gene is TRBJ2-3, the V gene TRBV7-3, with TRBD2 matching over 8 bases. With V trimmed by 2 bases and J by 1 base, 5 bases remained unmatched. This CDR3 comprises 16 residues. Germline values: CDR1 SGHTA, CDR2 FQGTGA. Written as DNA, the CDR3 is TGTGCCAGCAGCTTATGGTCAGCGGGGGGCACAGATACGCAGTATTTT. Its protein is CASSLWSAGGTDTQYF. The full variable domain, its missing parts supplied by reference TRBV7-3 and TRBJ2-3, is GAGVSQTPSNKVTEKGKYVELRCDPISGHTALYWYRQSLGQGPEFLIYFQGTGAADDSGLPNDRFFAVRPEGSVSTLKIQRTERGDSAVYLCASSLWSAGGTDTQYFGPGTRLTVL.

The table lists this clone with a few counts. J is TRBJ1-1 and V is TRBV28; 12 bases align to TRBD1. Germline lookup yields CDR1 MDHEN and CDR2 SYDVKM. V was clipped by 5 bases and J by 6 bases; unmatched bases: 7. The CDR3 runs 15 residues. The CDR3 DNA sequence: TGTGCCAGCAGTGTCCCGGGACAGGGGGCGGCTGAAGCTTTCTTT. This encodes CASSVPGQGAAEAFF.

The chain carries TRBV13 and TRBJ2-7; tentative D call: TRBD2 (5 bases). Germline lookup yields CDR1 PRHDT and CDR2 FYEKMQ (reference sequence). The CDR3 is made up of 16 amino acids. V was trimmed by 0 bases and J by 7 bases, leaving 19 bases between them. For the CDR3, the DNA is TGTGCCAGCAGCTTAGGGGGCGGGCGCGGGCATGGGGAGCAGTACTTC. Translation gives CASSLGGGRGHGEQYF.

This CDR3 reads CASSRGLGLTTDTQYF. CDR3 DNA sequence: TGTGCCAGCAGCCGGGGACTAGGCCTGACCACAGATACGCAGTATTTT. The J gene is TRBJ2-3, the V gene TRBV7-6; 8 bases map to TRBD2. With 5 bases clipped from V and 2 bases from J, the junction kept 9 bases outside the gene matches. Germline V gene lookup returns CDR1 SGHVS and CDR2 FNYEAQ. The CDR3 covers 16 residues. Full variable domain (rest looked up from reference TRBV7-6 and TRBJ2-3): GAGVSQSPRYKVTKRGQDVALRCDPISGHVSLYWYRQALGQGPEFLTYFNYEAQQDKSGLPNDRFSAERPEGSISTLTIQRTEQRDSAMYRCASSRGLGLTTDTQYFGPGTRLTVL.

This clone was observed a few times. V usage is TRBV19 and J usage is TRBJ1-1; a possible D gene is TRBD1 (6 bases). The CDR3 sequence is 13 residues long. V was pared by 0 bases and J by 7 bases, with 9 bases between. Germline V lookup: CDR1 LNHDA, CDR2 SQIVND (reference sequence). CDR3 DNA sequence: TGTGCCAGTAGTATAGATCCCAGGGGTGAAGCTTTCTTT. It is translated as CASSIDPRGEAFF.

The gene calls are TRBV15 and TRBJ2-1; D is perhaps TRBD2 (7 bases). The CDR3 is made up of 15 amino acids. V was trimmed by 5 bases and J by 9 bases, leaving 20 bases between them. CDR1 and CDR2 from the germline V gene are LNHNV and YYDKDF (reference sequence). The CDR3 reads CATSRGGGGPIEQFF. The CDR3 nucleotides read TGTGCCACCAGCCGTGGAGGGGGGGGCCCCATTGAGCAGTTCTTC.

The chain recombines TRBV27 with TRBJ2-7, with 10 bases matching TRBD2. The V segment lost 2 bases and the J segment 7 bases; nucleotides outside the gene matches: 11. Germline-derived CDR1 and CDR2 are MNHEY and SMNVEV (reference sequence). This CDR3 region has 16 residues. CDR3 coding DNA: TGTGCCAGCAGTTTAAGGCCTAGCGGGAGCCTGGGAGAGCAGTACTTC. Its translation is CASSLRPSGSLGEQYF.

The chain employs TRBV10-1 and TRBJ1-1, with TRBD1 as a possible D gene (5 bases). V dropped 6 bases and J dropped 1 base, with 9 bases sitting between them. Looked up from germline, CDR1 is WNHNN and CDR2 is SYGVQD (reference sequence). This CDR3 contains 13 residues. Written as DNA, the CDR3 is TGCGCCAGCAGCGAGCAGGGGAACACTGAAGCTTTCTTT. Amino acids: CASSEQGNTEAFF.

V usage is TRBV7-2 and J usage is TRBJ2-3, with 9 bases fitting TRBD1. CDR3 length: 16 residues. Germline-derived CDR1 and CDR2 are SGHTA and FQGNSA. V shed 8 bases, J shed 0 bases, and the junction held 9 bases outside the gene matches. Here the CDR3 DNA reads TGTGCCAGCTCTATAACCGGGACAGGGAGCACAGATACGCAGTATTTT. This gives the protein CASSITGTGSTDTQYF.

This clone was picked up a small number of times. This rearrangement joins TRBV29-1 to TRBJ1-5; D is unclear. The V end was cut by 4 bases, the J end by 0 bases, with 10 bases between. CDR1 is SQVTM and CDR2 is ANQGSEA in the germline V gene. The CDR3 sequence is 14 residues long. CDR3 protein: CSVVGGNSNQPQHF. The CDR3 region has the DNA TGCAGCGTTGTAGGAGGGAATAGCAATCAGCCCCAGCATTTT.

The rearrangement uses TRBV5-6 and TRBJ1-1; D unresolved. V lost 3 bases, J lost 0 bases, and 9 bases lay in between. The CDR3 has 14 residues. The V gene's germline CDR1 is SGHDT and CDR2 YYEEEE. The CDR3 reads CASSSRLLNTEAFF. DNA of the CDR3: TGTGCCAGCAGCTCCAGGCTTTTGAACACTGAAGCTTTCTTT.

This clone was counted a few times. This chain joins TRBV12-5 and TRBJ2-3; no clear D gene. The germline V gene has CDR1 LGHNT and CDR2 FRNRAP. The CDR3 runs 13 residues. Trimming removed 2 bases at V and 4 bases at J, with 7 bases between. CDR3 nucleotide sequence: TGTGCTAGTGGTTTGCCCTTCGCAGATACGCAGTATTTT. Translation: CASGLPFADTQYF.

The V call is TRBV18, the J call TRBJ2-1; D is uncertain. CDR1 and CDR2 from the germline V gene are KGHSH and LQKENI. The CDR3 totals 11 residues. Trimming removed 2 bases at V and 8 bases at J, with 4 bases between. The CDR3 sequence: CASSPVDEQFF. The CDR3 DNA reads as TGTGCCAGCTCACCAGTGGATGAGCAGTTCTTC.

The chain recombines TRBV18 with TRBJ2-6, with a possible D match to TRBD2 (7 bases). The CDR3 loop spans 15 amino acids. V gave up 4 bases and J gave up 2 bases, with 9 bases separating them. Germline V gene lookup returns CDR1 KGHSH and CDR2 LQKENI. Written as DNA, the CDR3 is TGTGCCAGCTCACGCGGGGGCACTGGGGCCAACGTCCTGACTTTC. Amino acid sequence: CASSRGGTGANVLTF.

The chain employs TRBV5-1 and TRBJ2-7; D is unclear. Trimming left V 5 bases short and J 1 base short, with 10 bases between. The CDR3 length is 13 residues. Per germline, CDR1 SGHRS and CDR2 YFSETQ. The CDR3 coding sequence is TGCGCCAGCAGTAGGCAGGATTCCTACGAGCAGTACTTC. It is translated as CASSRQDSYEQYF.

The chain carries TRBV5-6 and TRBJ2-2, with no clear D. The V and J ends lost 6 bases and 2 bases respectively, with 8 bases between them. CDR3 length equals 13 residues. Germline CDR1 is SGHDT and CDR2 is YYEEEE. CDR3 nucleotides: TGTGCCAGCACCTCAATTAACACCGGGGAGCTGTTTTTT. The encoded protein is CASTSINTGELFF. The full variable domain, its missing parts supplied by reference TRBV5-6 and TRBJ2-2, is DAGVTQSPTHLIKTRGQQVTLRCSPKSGHDTVSWYQQALGQGPQFIFQYYEEEERQRGNFPDRFSGHQFPNYSSELNVNALLLGDSALYLCASTSINTGELFFGEGSRLTVL.

The CDR3 is CASTKDRAGANVLTF. The CDR3 DNA follows: TGTGCCAGTACCAAGGACAGGGCTGGGGCCAACGTCCTGACTTTC. This sequence joins TRBV19 and TRBJ2-6; 8 bases are shared with TRBD1. The CDR3 sequence is 15 residues long. J lost 2 bases, V lost 7 bases, and 4 bases had no gene match. The germline CDR1 and CDR2 sequences are LNHDA and SQIVND (reference sequence).

The chain combines TRBV4-3 with TRBJ2-1; a weak D match, TRBD2 (5 bases). The CDR3 spans 12 residues. The germline V gene encodes CDR1 LGHNA and CDR2 YSLEER. Trimming removed 0 bases at V and 10 bases at J, with 7 bases between. The CDR3 loop reads CASSQDWREQFF. The DNA for the CDR3 is TGCGCCAGCAGCCAAGATTGGAGGGAGCAGTTCTTC.

The V and J genes are TRBV9 and TRBJ1-1, with D perhaps matching TRBD1 (5 bases). CDR1 SGDLS and CDR2 YYNGEE come from the germline V gene. V was cut by 0 bases and J by 8 bases, with 11 bases left in between. This CDR3 comprises 13 residues. Written as DNA, the CDR3 is TGTGCCAGCAGCGTAGCCCCCAGGGTAGAAGCTTTCTTT. As protein: CASSVAPRVEAFF.